These 12 T cell receptor beta chains were all obtained from the same sample, sequenced in a study of T cell changes during pregnancy in multiple sclerosis. Here immunoSEQ multiplex PCR was the method, and the copy in TCRdb shows in-frame clones only, minus some. The sample records tens of thousands of clones, approximately 89% being singletons. The sample in question was CD4+ T cells from peripheral blood mononuclear cells, obtained after pregnancy. All receptors derive from a female donor in good health, enrolled as a control in a pregnancy study.

This clone is a singleton in its sample. The chain recombines TRBV14 with TRBJ2-5; 9 positions agree with TRBD2. Per germline, CDR1 SGHDN and CDR2 FVKESK. V shed 4 bases, J shed 3 bases, and the junction held 6 bases outside the gene matches. CDR3 length: 15 residues. The DNA for the CDR3 is TGTGCCAGCAGCCGGAGGACTAGCGTGAAAGAGACCCAGTACTTC. Translating it yields CASSRRTSVKETQYF.

The chain couples TRBV19 to TRBJ2-3; D is perhaps TRBD2 (7 bases). V lost 7 bases and J 4 bases, leaving 18 bases between the germline ends. Germline CDR1 is LNHDA and CDR2 is SQIVND (reference sequence). The CDR3 has 15 amino acids. The CDR3 sequence is CASKGGDSLADTQYF. CDR3 DNA sequence: TGTGCCAGTAAGGGGGGGGACTCTCTGGCAGATACGCAGTATTTT.

J is TRBJ2-3 and V is TRBV7-2; maybe TRBD1 (5 bases). V was pared by 1 base and J by 5 bases, with 13 bases between. The CDR3 contains 15 residues. CDR1 SGHTA and CDR2 FQGNSA come from the germline V gene. CDR3 sequence: CASSLGPGMGDTQYF. DNA for the CDR3: TGTGCCAGCAGCTTAGGGCCAGGGATGGGAGATACGCAGTATTTT.

The J gene is TRBJ2-2, the V gene TRBV7-9, with TRBD2 matching 10 bases. From germline, CDR1 is SEHNR and CDR2 FQNEAQ (reference sequence). V lost 3 bases and J lost 1; bases outside the gene matches: 5. The CDR3 loop spans 17 amino acids. The CDR3 coding sequence is TGTGCCAGCAGCTTGGGGCTAGCGGGGGAGAACACCGGGGAGCTGTTTTTT. The encoded protein is CASSLGLAGENTGELFF.

As for this clone: It is unclear where the CDR3 begins or ends on the DNA, so no DNA is shown, and the CDR3 is as TCRdb lists it. The gene calls are TRBV27 and TRBJ2-1; the table assigns TRBD2, which was not confirmed against the DNA. The germline V gene has CDR1 MNHEY and CDR2 SMNVEV (reference sequence). Inclusive of both ends, the CDR3 amounts to 15 amino acids. The CDR3 spells CASSTSRRAYNEQFF.

In regard to this clone: Relative to the germline gene, one junction end is altered; a read error may explain this. This sequence joins TRBV19 and TRBJ2-5; 8 positions match TRBD1. Germline V gives CDR1 LNHDA, CDR2 SQIVND (reference sequence). The length of the CDR3 is 11 residues. CDR3 amino acids: CASSTQGALHF. DNA of the CDR3: TGTGCCAGTAGTACCCAGGGGGCCCTCCACTTC.

The J gene is TRBJ2-7, the V gene TRBV7-9; D call uncertain. Deletions cut 4 bases from V and 6 bases from J, with 10 bases between. Germline CDR1 and CDR2: SEHNR and FQNEAQ (reference sequence). The CDR3 contains 12 residues. CDR3 sequence (DNA): TGTGCCAGCAGCTCCCCTTACGGCGAGCAGTACTTC. Translating gives CASSSPYGEQYF.

This clone was counted once. The rearrangement joins TRBV5-6 to TRBJ2-3; 10 nucleotides agree with TRBD1. V dropped 4 bases and J dropped 6; count of bases not matched to a gene: 8. This CDR3 is 15 amino acids long. Germline V gene data show CDR1 as SGHDT and CDR2 as YYEEEE. The CDR3 region has the DNA TGTGCCAGCAGCATATGGACAGGGGGGAAGGATACGCAGTATTTT. The encoded protein is CASSIWTGGKDTQYF.

This sequence joins TRBV2 and TRBJ2-3; TRBD2 matches 7 bases. Germline CDR1 SNHLY, CDR2 FYNNEI. V lost 8 bases and J lost 8; bases outside the gene matches: 13. The CDR3 contains 14 residues. The DNA for the CDR3 is TGTGCCAGCCAAGAACCGGGAGGAAGAGGTACGCAGTATTTT. It is translated as CASQEPGGRGTQYF.

The chain combines TRBV30 with TRBJ2-5, with D possibly matching TRBD1 (6 bases). Germline V CDR1 and CDR2: GTSNPN, SVGIG (reference sequence). V was cut by 5 bases and J by 5 bases, with 18 bases left in between. This CDR3 comprises 14 residues. The DNA for the CDR3 is TGTGCCTGGGACCAGGGGAAGGGTGGTGAGACCCAGTACTTC. It codes for CAWDQGKGGETQYF.

The chain is built from TRBV6-6 and TRBJ2-3; maybe TRBD2 (5 bases). The CDR3 sequence is 16 residues long. Germline V gene sequence: CDR1 MNHNY, CDR2 SVGAGI (reference sequence). The germline V and J ends were trimmed by 7 bases and 3 bases, with 20 bases remaining between them. The CDR3 loop is CASTPWMGASTDTQYF. The CDR3 region has the DNA TGTGCCAGCACCCCTTGGATGGGAGCGTCGACAGATACGCAGTATTTT.

J is TRBJ2-3 and V is TRBV10-1, with D perhaps matching TRBD2 (5 bases). Germline loops: CDR1 WNHNN, CDR2 SYGVQD (reference sequence). V lost 3 bases to trimming and J lost 2 bases, with 12 bases between them. This CDR3 is built from 15 residues. The CDR3 DNA sequence: TGCGCCAGCAGTGATCGCGGGTCACCCACAGATACGCAGTATTTT. It yields the protein CASSDRGSPTDTQYF.